Following are 14 T cell receptor beta chains from one sample sequenced in a study of shared clonotypes between healthy human individuals. Sequencing used immunoSEQ multiplex PCR; TCRdb keeps in-frame clones, though not all of them. The sample has millions of clones, approximately 90% seen once. The specimen was naive CD4+ T cells sorted from blood. As for subset: CD45RA+ positively selected. The receptors stem from a man between 18 and 35 years old in good health.

As to this clone: Because the CDR3's place on the DNA is in doubt, the DNA is left out and the CDR3 is given as listed by TCRdb. The chain carries TRBV4-2 and TRBJ2-2; TRBD2 is taken as the D call from the table, unchecked against the DNA. The CDR3 is 15 residues long, counting both termini. Germline CDR1 reads LGHNA; CDR2 reads YNFKEQ. Here the CDR3 reads CASSPGLASGGSCFF.

The V gene is TRBV7-6, the J gene TRBJ2-1; D may match TRBD1 or TRBD2 (5 bases each). This CDR3 has 18 amino acids. Germline V gene data show CDR1 as SGHVS and CDR2 as FNYEAQ. Trimming removed 0 bases from V and 9 bases from J, with 24 bases in between. CDR3 DNA sequence: TGTGCCAGCAGCTTAGCTCCTAAAGGCGGCAGGGAGCGATTTGAGCAGTTCTTC. Translated: CASSLAPKGGRERFEQFF.

J is TRBJ2-2 and V is TRBV9; D is perhaps TRBD1 (6 bases). Germline V lookup: CDR1 SGDLS, CDR2 YYNGEE. Trimming shortened V by 0 bases and J by 8 bases, and 8 bases separated the two germline ends. The CDR3 has 13 residues. The CDR3 DNA sequence: TGTGCCAGCAGCGTAGCCCAGGGGGGGGAGCTGTTTTTT. Residues: CASSVAQGGELFF.

The chain recombines TRBV2 with TRBJ2-5; 11 bases align to TRBD2. The germline V gene has CDR1 SNHLY and CDR2 FYNNEI. The CDR3 has 13 residues. V lost 7 bases and J lost 5; bases outside the gene matches: 3. Here the CDR3 reads CASTLAGGETQYF. The CDR3 nucleotides read TGTGCCAGCACTTTAGCGGGAGGGGAGACCCAGTACTTC.

This sequence joins TRBV7-9 and TRBJ2-2, with 8 bases matching TRBD2. This CDR3 spans 16 amino acids. After removal of 2 bases from V and 6 bases from J, the junction contained 8 bases not matched to a gene. CDR1 and CDR2 (germline): SEHNR, FQNEAQ (reference sequence). CDR3: CASSLRGREGSGELFF. As DNA, the CDR3 is TGTGCCAGCAGCTTACGCGGACGGGAGGGTTCCGGGGAGCTGTTTTTT.

A word on this clone: The sample holds other DNA sequences that translate to the same CDR3. The rearrangement joins TRBV30 to TRBJ1-5; D gene ambiguous. Germline CDR1 and CDR2: GTSNPN and SVGIG (reference sequence). V lost 5 bases and J 0 bases, leaving 8 bases between the germline ends. CDR3 length: 13 residues. The DNA for the CDR3 is TGTGCCTGGGGGAGGGATAGCAATCAGCCCCAGCATTTT. Residues: CAWGRDSNQPQHF.

The CDR3 DNA reads as TGCGCCAGCCGCCGGGCAGGGGGAGAGTACAATGAGCAGTTCTTC. It encodes CASRRAGGEYNEQFF. The chain recombines TRBV5-1 with TRBJ2-1, with 7 bases aligning to TRBD1. Germline trimming cut 7 bases from V and 4 bases from J; bases unmatched to any gene: 11. From germline, CDR1 is SGHRS and CDR2 YFSETQ. The length of the CDR3 is 15 residues. Looking up the rest from reference TRBV5-1 and TRBJ2-1 gives the full variable domain: KAGVTQTPRYLIKTRGQQVTLSCSPISGHRSVSWYQQTPGQGLQFLFEYFSETQRNKGNFPGRFSGRQFSNSRSEMNVSTLELGDSALYLCASRRAGGEYNEQFFGPGTRLTVL.

The chain employs TRBV19 and TRBJ1-4, with 10 bases lining up with TRBD1. With V trimmed by 2 bases and J by 6 bases, 6 bases remained unmatched. Germline-derived CDR1 and CDR2 are LNHDA and SQIVND (reference sequence). This CDR3 contains 16 residues. CDR3 sequence reads: CASSIRGQGIDEKLFF. The DNA for the CDR3 is TGTGCCAGTAGTATAAGGGGACAGGGGATCGATGAAAAACTGTTTTTT.

This rearrangement joins TRBV6-6 to TRBJ1-5, with D possibly TRBD1 on 6 matching bases. Germline V gene data show CDR1 as MNHNY and CDR2 as SVGAGI (reference sequence). Trimming left V 7 bases short and J 4 bases short, with 11 bases between. CDR3 length: 13 amino acids. The CDR3 protein is CASTLGQNQPQHF. Written as DNA, the CDR3 is TGTGCCAGCACCCTCGGACAGAATCAGCCCCAGCATTTT.

This clone has just one count. This chain connects TRBV4-1 to TRBJ2-1, with 7 bases fitting TRBD2. CDR3 length: 16 amino acids. Per the germline V gene, CDR1 is MGHRA and CDR2 is YSYEKL. Unmatched junction bases numbered 11, after V lost 4 bases and J lost 5 bases. This CDR3 is CASSPLLLAANNEQFF. In DNA form, the CDR3 reads TGCGCCAGCAGCCCCCTTTTGCTAGCGGCCAACAATGAGCAGTTCTTC.

This rearrangement joins TRBV11-2 to TRBJ2-5; 8 bases agree with TRBD2. Per germline, CDR1 SGHAT and CDR2 FQNNGV. J lost 7 bases, V lost 1 base, and 8 bases had no gene match. The CDR3 is made up of 15 amino acids. As DNA, the CDR3 is TGTGCCAGCAGCTTAGCCGGGGGGGCGCTGGGGACCCAGTACTTC. This translates into CASSLAGGALGTQYF. Full variable domain (rest looked up from reference TRBV11-2 and TRBJ2-5): EAGVAQSPRYKIIEKRQSVAFWCNPISGHATLYWYQQILGQGPKLLIQFQNNGVVDDSQLPKDRFSAERLKGVDSTLKIQPAKLEDSAVYLCASSLAGGALGTQYFGPGTRLLVL.

The chain combines TRBV30 with TRBJ1-3; D remains ambiguous. The germline CDR1 and CDR2 sequences are GTSNPN and SVGIG (reference sequence). V was clipped by 3 bases and J by 8 bases, with 14 bases between them. This CDR3 contains 13 residues. CDR3 coding DNA: TGTGCCTGGAGCAGGACCCCTTTGGACACCATATATTTT. Protein: CAWSRTPLDTIYF.

The V call is TRBV6-1, the J call TRBJ2-1; unclear D gene. V was cut by 4 bases and J by 1 base, with 8 bases left in between. The CDR3 runs to 14 residues. Germline CDR1 MNHNS, CDR2 SASEGT. CDR3 protein: CASSGRRSYNEQFF. For the CDR3, the DNA is TGTGCCAGCAGTGGCAGGAGATCCTACAATGAGCAGTTCTTC.

Comment on this clone: This same CDR3 is encoded by further DNA sequences in the sample. The rearrangement links TRBV18 to TRBJ1-5; D is perhaps TRBD1 (5 bases). Trimming took off 3 bases at V and 7 bases at J, with 13 bases between the two ends. This CDR3 is built from 14 residues. Per the germline V gene, CDR1 is KGHSH and CDR2 is LQKENI. The CDR3 region has the DNA TGTGCCAGCTCACCCCCAGGGCCGAACCAGCCCCAGCATTTT. It translates to CASSPPGPNQPQHF.